Shown below are 14 T cell receptor beta chains from a single sample sequenced in a study of CD8 T cells in ankylosing spondylitis. TCRdb independently ran MiXCR on the 5' RACE reads; one entry per CDR3 protein. The table has 250,000 or so distinct CDR3 sequences, approximately 24% seen once; the top ten hold roughly 0.6%. The material sequenced was blood, either unsorted or a sorted T cell fraction (not recorded which). The receptor source for this set is a male donor with ankylosing spondylitis or in good health (not recorded which).

The table lists this clonotype with many counts. V gene TRBV11-2 combines with J gene TRBJ2-1, with TRBD1 identical over 7 bases. Germline V lookup: CDR1 SGHAT, CDR2 FQNNGV. J gave up 9 bases and V 1 base, and 15 bases lay outside the gene matches. This CDR3 region has 17 residues. CDR3 nucleotide sequence: TGTGCCAGCAGCTTAGGGAGCGTGTCAGGGGGTAGGATTGAGCAGTTCTTC. Translated, it gives CASSLGSVSGGRIEQFF.

The gene calls are TRBV2 and TRBJ2-7; 8 nucleotides agree with TRBD1. V dropped 6 bases and J dropped 4; count of bases not matched to a gene: 11. Per the germline V gene, CDR1 is SNHLY and CDR2 is FYNNEI. CDR3 length equals 15 residues. The CDR3 here is CASRGDRGTEYEQYF. The CDR3 DNA is TGTGCCAGCAGGGGTGACAGGGGAACGGAGTACGAGCAGTACTTC.

This clonotype has a count of ten or more. V gene TRBV18 combines with J gene TRBJ1-1; D call uncertain. The V gene's germline CDR1 is KGHSH and CDR2 LQKENI. The length of the CDR3 is 12 residues. V was cut by 3 bases and J by 8 bases, with 10 bases left in between. The CDR3 region is CASSPTTGEAFF. DNA of the CDR3: TGTGCCAGCTCACCCACGACGGGGGAAGCTTTCTTT. Full variable domain (missing parts from reference TRBV18 and TRBJ1-1): NAGVMQNPRHLVRRRGQEARLRCSPMKGHSHVYWYRQLPEEGLKFMVYLQKENIIDESGMPKERFSAEFPKEGPSILRIQQVVRGDSAAYFCASSPTTGEAFFGQGTRLTVV.

Only a few counts were recorded for this clonotype. The chain uses TRBV12-3 or TRBV12-4 and TRBJ2-1; D ambiguous. The CDR3 length is 15 residues. With 3 bases removed from V and 1 base from J, the gap between germline ends came to 10 bases. CDR3 loop: CASSFQPASYNEQFF. The CDR3 nucleotides read TGTGCCAGCAGTTTCCAGCCTGCTTCCTACAATGAGCAGTTCTTC.

This clonotype was seen at least ten times. The rearrangement joins TRBV12-3 or TRBV12-4 to TRBJ1-5; 7 bases are shared with TRBD1. J was trimmed by 0 bases and V by 5 bases; bases with no gene match: 4. The CDR3 is made up of 15 amino acids. CDR3 DNA sequence: TGTGCCAGCAGTGGACAGGCCTATAGCAATCAGCCCCAGCATTTT. As protein: CASSGQAYSNQPQHF.

The CDR3 bases are TGTGCCAGCAGCGACCCGGGACAGGGATATGGAGAGACCCAGTACTTC. Translation gives CASSDPGQGYGETQYF. The V call is TRBV12-3 or TRBV12-4, the J call TRBJ2-5; 9 positions agree with TRBD1. V shed 6 bases and J 4 bases; nucleotides not matched to a gene: 12. This CDR3 contains 16 residues.

The chain is built from TRBV20-1 and TRBJ2-4, with D uncertain. Trimming took 4 bases from V and 0 from J, leaving 13 bases between them. The length of the CDR3 is 15 residues. Per the germline V gene, CDR1 is DFQATT and CDR2 is SNEGSKA (reference sequence). This CDR3 is CSAILPKIAKNIQYF. CDR3 sequence (DNA): TGCAGTGCTATACTACCGAAGATAGCCAAAAACATTCAGTACTTC.

This clonotype was counted ten times or more. The chain is built from TRBV29-1 and TRBJ2-3, with a possible D match to TRBD1 (6 bases). Germline loops: CDR1 SQVTM, CDR2 ANQGSEA. Trimming pared 7 bases from V and 6 bases from J, leaving 8 bases between. The CDR3 length is 10 residues. Here the CDR3 reads CSGDKDTQYF. CDR3 nucleotides: TGCAGCGGGGACAAGGATACGCAGTATTTT.

This clonotype has a count of ten or more. The rearrangement links TRBV20-1 to TRBJ2-2; possible D gene TRBD2, 5 bases. Germline V gene sequence: CDR1 DFQATT, CDR2 SNEGSKA (reference sequence). V lost 6 bases, J lost 3 bases, and 11 bases lay in between. This CDR3 is built from 13 residues. CDR3: CSAARADTGELFF. Written as DNA, the CDR3 is TGCAGTGCCGCGCGGGCGGACACCGGGGAGCTGTTTTTT.

The rearrangement uses TRBV5-6 and TRBJ1-2; D ambiguous. This CDR3 is 13 amino acids long. Germline assignment: CDR1 SGHDT and CDR2 YYEEEE. V was clipped by 1 base and J by 4 bases, with 8 bases between them. Here the CDR3 reads CASSLPDLYGYTF. CDR3 coding DNA: TGTGCCAGCAGCTTGCCCGACCTCTATGGCTACACCTTC.

CDR3 loop: CSARDRTSGGVEQFF. The CDR3, as DNA: TGCAGTGCTAGAGATAGGACTAGCGGGGGGGTTGAGCAGTTCTTC. This chain connects TRBV20-1 to TRBJ2-1, with TRBD2 identical over 15 bases. The CDR3 consists of 15 residues. Germline trimming cut 0 bases from V and 9 bases from J; bases unmatched to any gene: 3. Germline V lookup: CDR1 DFQATT, CDR2 SNEGSKA (reference sequence).

This clonotype was counted between two and nine times. The chain is built from TRBV24-1 and TRBJ1-2, with TRBD1 matching over 9 bases. Trimming removed 2 bases from V and 4 bases from J; junction bases left unmatched: 4. The CDR3 runs to 15 residues. Germline V gene lookup returns CDR1 KGHDR and CDR2 SFDVKD. Here the CDR3 reads CATSDSDRGGYGYTF. The CDR3 DNA follows: TGTGCCACCAGTGATTCGGACAGGGGTGGCTATGGCTACACCTTC.

This clonotype came up many times. The rearrangement uses TRBV20-1 and TRBJ2-7; 7 bases fit TRBD1. Unmatched junction bases numbered 11, after V lost 7 bases and J lost 5 bases. The CDR3 length is 13 residues. Looked up from germline, CDR1 is DFQATT and CDR2 is SNEGSKA (reference sequence). The CDR3 sequence is CSGLDRDPHEQYF. The CDR3 nucleotides read TGCAGTGGGCTCGACAGGGACCCCCACGAGCAGTACTTC.

This chain joins TRBV2 and TRBJ2-1; D remains ambiguous. V was pared by 7 bases and J by 0 bases, with 10 bases between. Germline V gives CDR1 SNHLY, CDR2 FYNNEI. This CDR3 spans 14 amino acids. CDR3 region: CASNTQSSYNEQFF. CDR3 nucleotides: TGTGCCAGCAACACACAAAGCTCCTACAATGAGCAGTTCTTC.